This entry lists 15 T cell receptor beta chains sequenced from one sample in a study of T cell responses to AZD1222 COVID-19 vaccine (dated by TCRdb to the early 2020s). The library came from the immunoSEQ multiplex PCR assay. Drawn from immuneACCESS, this table holds only the in-frame rearrangements with V and J called that TCRdb kept. Clones are partly lost; checked studies trace under half to an unresolved V gene and leave the rest unexplained. The sample table holds 110,000 to 150,000 clones, of which under 95% were seen once. Clones ranked in the top ten supply roughly 2% of the sample. The time point label on this specimen signifies: baseline before first vaccination. Sample: peripheral blood, taken on day 0 of AZD1222 vaccination. These receptors originate from an adult in good health.

The J gene is TRBJ1-2, the V gene TRBV4-2; 7 bases are shared with TRBD1. Per the germline V gene, CDR1 is LGHNA and CDR2 is YNFKEQ. The trim removed 2 bases at V and 6 bases at J, leaving 9 bases unmatched. CDR3 length: 15 amino acids. The CDR3 DNA sequence: TGTGCCAGCAGCCAAATACTCACAGGGGTTGATGGCTACACCTTC. Translated: CASSQILTGVDGYTF.

The chain employs TRBV18 and TRBJ1-2; a possible D gene is TRBD1 (5 bases). This CDR3 is 11 amino acids long. Looked up from germline, CDR1 is KGHSH and CDR2 is LQKENI. V was shortened by 0 bases and J by 10 bases, with 6 bases between the two germline ends. The CDR3 sequence: CASSPPGPYTF. The CDR3, as DNA: TGTGCCAGCTCACCACCGGGACCCTACACCTTC.

The genes are TRBV7-9 and TRBJ1-1, with D perhaps TRBD1 (5 bases). The CDR3 is made up of 15 amino acids. Germline-derived CDR1 and CDR2 are SEHNR and FQNEAQ (reference sequence). With 5 bases removed from V and 2 bases from J, the gap between germline ends came to 15 bases. The CDR3 sequence is CASSLRQGSNTEAFF. The DNA for the CDR3 is TGTGCCAGCAGCCTCCGTCAGGGCTCCAACACTGAAGCTTTCTTT.

The rearrangement uses TRBV10-3 and TRBJ1-3, with 7 positions matching TRBD1. Per the germline V gene, CDR1 is ENHRY and CDR2 is SYGVKD. There are 14 residues in the CDR3. Losses at the gene ends were 6 bases for V and 0 bases for J; bases not matched to a gene: 2. Written as DNA, the CDR3 is TGTGCCATCAGCGGGACAGTCTCTGGAAACACCATATATTTT. Residues: CAISGTVSGNTIYF.

V gene TRBV27 combines with J gene TRBJ1-1; the D gene is possibly TRBD1 (5 bases). The V end lost 6 bases, the J end lost 0 bases, and 17 bases lay between the germline ends. Germline V gene sequence: CDR1 MNHEY, CDR2 SMNVEV (reference sequence). The CDR3 covers 16 residues. CDR3 sequence: CASSRVLGPMNTEAFF. CDR3 nucleotides: TGTGCCAGCAGCCGGGTCCTGGGACCGATGAACACTGAAGCTTTCTTT.

This chain connects TRBV27 to TRBJ1-2; 7 bases match TRBD1. The CDR3 has 13 amino acids. V shed 3 bases, J shed 6 bases, and the junction held 4 bases outside the gene matches. Germline CDR1 and CDR2: MNHEY and SMNVEV (reference sequence). The DNA for the CDR3 is TGTGCCAGCAGTTTCAGAGACAGGGATGGCTACACCTTC. As protein: CASSFRDRDGYTF.

The gene calls are TRBV5-1 and TRBJ2-7, with D possibly TRBD1 on 5 matching bases. The CDR3 covers 14 residues. V was trimmed by 5 bases and J by 2 bases, leaving 14 bases between them. The germline gives CDR1 SGHRS, CDR2 YFSETQ. The CDR3 region is CASSQGRRAYEQYF. The CDR3 region has the DNA TGCGCCAGCAGTCAGGGTCGGCGCGCCTACGAGCAGTACTTC.

The chain is built from TRBV2 and TRBJ2-5, with TRBD2 as a possible D gene (6 bases). Germline V gene lookup returns CDR1 SNHLY and CDR2 FYNNEI. V lost 1 base and J 5 bases, leaving 14 bases between the germline ends. The CDR3 is 15 amino acids. The CDR3 spells CASSEEAGRGETQYF. CDR3 in DNA: TGTGCCAGCAGTGAAGAGGCCGGGAGAGGTGAGACCCAGTACTTC.

This chain uses TRBV27 with TRBJ1-6; no definite D call. Germline values: CDR1 MNHEY, CDR2 SMNVEV (reference sequence). V was pared by 5 bases and J by 0 bases, with 8 bases between. The CDR3 length is 15 residues. CDR3: CASSTIPSYNSPLHF. CDR3 nucleotide sequence: TGTGCCAGCAGTACCATTCCCTCCTATAATTCACCCCTCCACTTT.

The chain has TRBV5-4 and TRBJ2-5; D not certain. The CDR3 runs to 12 residues. Between the trimmed V and J ends, which lost 0 bases and 5 bases, there was a span of 5 bases. Per germline, CDR1 SGHNT and CDR2 YYREEE (reference sequence). In DNA form, the CDR3 reads TGTGCCAGCAGCTTGGCCTCGGAGACCCAGTACTTC. Protein: CASSLASETQYF.

This chain uses TRBV28 with TRBJ2-7; D ambiguous. With 6 bases removed from V and 6 bases from J, the gap between germline ends came to 9 bases. CDR1 is MDHEN, CDR2 SYDVKM, per germline. This CDR3 region has 11 residues. The CDR3 DNA sequence: TGTGCCAGCAGATTCTGGGGCGAGCAGTACTTC. This codes for CASRFWGEQYF. The complete variable domain, with remaining parts taken from reference TRBV28 and TRBJ2-7, reads DVKVTQSSRYLVKRTGEKVFLECVQDMDHENMFWYRQDPGLGLRLIYFSYDVKMKEKGDIPEGYSVSREKKERFSLILESASTNQTSMYLCASRFWGEQYFGPGTRLTVT.

The table lists this clone with a few counts. The rearrangement uses TRBV7-6 and TRBJ2-6, with D unclear. Trimming took 2 bases from V and 0 from J, leaving 5 bases between them. This CDR3 spans 15 amino acids. Germline V gene sequence: CDR1 SGHVS, CDR2 FNYEAQ. In DNA form, the CDR3 reads TGTGCCAGCAGCTTAATCTTCTCTGGGGCCAACGTCCTGACTTTC. This encodes CASSLIFSGANVLTF.

The chain recombines TRBV10-2 with TRBJ1-1, with a weak D call TRBD1 (6 bases). The CDR3 consists of 13 residues. V shed 6 bases and J shed 1 base, with 9 bases lying between them. Germline lookup yields CDR1 WSHSY and CDR2 SAAADI. The CDR3 DNA reads as TGCGCCAGCAGCTCACAGGGGAACACTGAAGCTTTCTTT. Encoded protein: CASSSQGNTEAFF.

The CDR3 DNA reads TGTGCCAGCTCACCGCCCGGACTAGCGGGGGCTAATGAGCAGTTCTTC. Translated, it gives CASSPPGLAGANEQFF. The rearrangement uses TRBV18 and TRBJ2-1; 13 bases agree with TRBD2. The trim removed 3 bases at V and 7 bases at J, leaving 6 bases unmatched. Germline V gene lookup returns CDR1 KGHSH and CDR2 LQKENI. This CDR3 has 16 amino acids.

The V gene is TRBV5-1, the J gene TRBJ2-5; 9 nucleotides align to TRBD2. The CDR3 is made up of 15 amino acids. With V trimmed by 0 bases and J by 0 bases, 0 bases remained unmatched. In germline, CDR1 is SGHRS, CDR2 YFSETQ. As DNA, the CDR3 is TGCGCCAGCAGCTTGGGACTAGCGGACCAAGAGACCCAGTACTTC. It yields the protein CASSLGLADQETQYF.